The 4 T cell receptor beta chains reported below all come from one sample, sequenced in a study of OX40 agonist ivuxolimab in advanced cancers. Produced via immunoSEQ multiplex PCR; TCRdb's table is partial and in-frame only. The sample records roughly 75,000 clones, approximately 89% being singletons. This specimen consisted of CD4+ or CD8+ T cells sorted from blood, obtained in a trial of the OX40 agonist ivuxolimab. Every receptor here comes from an adult with an advanced solid tumor such as melanoma, head and neck, liver or kidney cancer.

DNA for the CDR3: TGTGCCTGGAGTACGAAGGGTACTAATGAAAAACTGTTTTTT. This encodes CAWSTKGTNEKLFF. The chain combines TRBV30 with TRBJ1-4; D not resolved. Trimming removed 2 bases from V and 2 bases from J, with 9 bases in between. The germline V gene has CDR1 GTSNPN and CDR2 SVGIG (reference sequence). The CDR3 has 14 residues.

J is TRBJ2-3 and V is TRBV28; 7 bases fit TRBD1. CDR3 length: 17 residues. The germline V gene has CDR1 MDHEN and CDR2 SYDVKM. Trimming took 5 bases from V and 2 from J; bases not matched to a gene: 13. The CDR3 here is CASSPSYGQVHTDTQYF. DNA of the CDR3: TGTGCCAGCAGTCCCTCGTACGGACAGGTTCACACAGATACGCAGTATTTT.

The chain uses TRBV5-1 and TRBJ2-1, with TRBD2 matching 8 bases. The CDR3 contains 16 residues. The V gene end was trimmed by 0 bases and the J gene end by 3 bases; junction bases not matched to a gene: 5. CDR1 SGHRS and CDR2 YFSETQ come from the germline V gene. This chain's CDR3 is CASSLDPAGVYNEQFF. CDR3 bases: TGCGCCAGCAGCTTGGATCCAGCGGGAGTCTACAATGAGCAGTTCTTC.

The V call is TRBV6-5, the J call TRBJ2-7; 7 nucleotides match TRBD1. The CDR3 totals 13 residues. The germline V gene has CDR1 MNHEY and CDR2 SVGAGI. The V gene end was trimmed by 6 bases and the J gene end by 6 bases; junction bases not matched to a gene: 8. Written as DNA, the CDR3 is TGTGCCAGCAGCGCACGACAGGGACGCGAGCAGTACTTC. It yields the protein CASSARQGREQYF.